One and the same sample provided the 32 T cell receptor beta chains below, sequenced in a study of Graves' ophthalmopathy and Graves' hyperthyroidism. CDR3 regions of TCR beta were amplified from RNA transcripts. First-round RT-PCR used HTBI primers; second-round multiplex PCR followed. Using its own MiXCR run on the multiplex PCR reads, TCRdb lists one record per CDR3 protein. The table lists over a million distinct CDR3 sequences, 35% to 45% of them singletons. The sequenced sample consisted of peripheral blood or thyroid tissue (not recorded which). All receptors derive from an adult man with Graves' hyperthyroidism.

This rearrangement joins TRBV20-1 to TRBJ2-7; D is perhaps TRBD1 or TRBD2 (5 bases each). The V gene lost 6 bases and the J gene lost 6 bases, with 18 bases spanning the gap. This CDR3 is built from 13 residues. From germline, CDR1 is DFQATT and CDR2 SNEGSKA (reference sequence). The CDR3 DNA reads TGCAGTGCCAGCAGGGACGGGATTGGCGAGCAGTACTTC. Protein sequence: CSASRDGIGEQYF.

This clonotype was observed at least ten times. This chain links TRBV5-1 with TRBJ2-5; 7 bases match TRBD1. CDR3 length: 15 amino acids. The V segment lost 0 bases and the J segment 5 bases; nucleotides outside the gene matches: 7. Germline V CDR1 and CDR2: SGHRS, YFSETQ. The CDR3 DNA sequence: TGCGCCAGCAGCTTGGGACAGGGAGAGCGGGAGACCCAGTACTTC. Protein: CASSLGQGERETQYF.

Comment on this clonotype: Sequence at one end of the junction differs from germline and may be a read error. This chain connects TRBV5-1 to TRBJ1-1; unclear D gene. CDR3 length equals 13 residues. Per the germline V gene, CDR1 is SGHRS and CDR2 is YFSETQ. The CDR3: CASTRPLGTEAFF. In DNA, the CDR3 is TGTGCCAGCACCAGACCCCTGGGCACTGAAGCTTTCTTT.

This clonotype was picked up a small number of times. This chain connects TRBV19 to TRBJ1-5; 9 nucleotides match TRBD1. In germline, CDR1 is LNHDA, CDR2 SQIVND (reference sequence). CDR3 size: 13 residues. With V trimmed by 8 bases and J by 6 bases, 5 bases remained unmatched. The CDR3 bases are TGTGCCAGTGGAACAGGGGGCGTTCAGCCCCAGCATTTT. Amino acid sequence: CASGTGGVQPQHF.

This chain connects TRBV15 to TRBJ2-1; 7 bases are a match to TRBD1. Germline V lookup: CDR1 LNHNV, CDR2 YYDKDF (reference sequence). This CDR3 comprises 15 residues. The V and J ends lost 1 base and 8 bases, in that order; junction bases with no gene match: 8. The CDR3, as DNA: TGTGCCACCAGCAGAGCCGGACAGGTAGGCGATGAGCAGTTCTTC. The encoded protein is CATSRAGQVGDEQFF.

This clonotype has just a few counts. The V and J genes are TRBV20-1 and TRBJ2-2; D unclear. V lost 6 bases, J lost 6 bases, and 14 bases lay in between. Germline lookup yields CDR1 DFQATT and CDR2 SNEGSKA (reference sequence). The CDR3 spans 13 residues. CDR3 amino acids: CSAPPGVSGELFF. The CDR3 DNA follows: TGCAGTGCCCCTCCTGGTGTGTCCGGGGAGCTGTTTTTT.

Comments on this clonotype: This sequence may be a read error, since a much larger clone differs from it by one base. The chain has TRBV14 and TRBJ2-2; maybe TRBD2 (6 bases). The germline CDR1 and CDR2 sequences are SGHDN and FVKESK. The CDR3 consists of 18 residues. V lost 4 bases, J lost 0 bases, and 18 bases lay in between. CDR3 DNA: TGTGCCAGCAGCCGAGAATGGTCGGCGGGAACGAACACCGGGGAGCTGTTTTTT. Residues: CASSREWSAGTNTGELFF.

This clonotype was counted many times. This chain joins TRBV9 and TRBJ2-5; 10 bases align to TRBD2. J was trimmed by 5 bases and V by 1 base; bases with no gene match: 5. Germline values: CDR1 SGDLS, CDR2 YYNGEE. The CDR3 has 15 residues. CDR3 residues: CASSVSSGGRETQYF. CDR3 bases: TGTGCCAGCAGCGTATCTAGCGGGGGTCGGGAGACCCAGTACTTC.

This rearrangement joins TRBV7-9 to TRBJ1-2; tentatively, D is TRBD1 (6 bases). Germline CDR1 SEHNR, CDR2 FQNEAQ (reference sequence). Trimming stripped 4 bases from V and 6 bases from J, with 9 bases between. The length of the CDR3 is 12 residues. CDR3 nucleotide sequence: TGTGCCAGCAGCTGGGGGGGGCATGGCTACACCTTC. Protein sequence: CASSWGGHGYTF.

This clonotype has ten or more counts. This chain joins TRBV24-1 and TRBJ1-6; tentatively, D is TRBD1 (5 bases). The CDR3 totals 14 residues. The V gene lost 7 bases and the J gene lost 7 bases, with 13 bases spanning the gap. Germline V CDR1 and CDR2: KGHDR, SFDVKD. The CDR3 DNA is TGTGCCACCAGCGGGACGGCCGTGAATTCACCCCTCCACTTT. Protein product: CATSGTAVNSPLHF.

This clonotype was counted ten times or more. The rearrangement joins TRBV5-1 to TRBJ1-3; D unresolved. The V gene lost 0 bases and the J gene lost 7 bases, with 11 bases spanning the gap. CDR3 length equals 14 residues. Germline-derived CDR1 and CDR2 are SGHRS and YFSETQ. In nucleotides, the CDR3 is TGCGCCAGCAGCTTGGAGCGGTTAGGCAACACCATATATTTT. Amino acids: CASSLERLGNTIYF.

This clonotype was detected only once. This clone may be a read error of a much larger clone one base away. This chain connects TRBV7-9 to TRBJ2-7; tentatively, D is TRBD1 or TRBD2 (5 bases each). CDR1 is SEHNR and CDR2 is FQNEAQ in the germline V gene (reference sequence). CDR3 length: 13 amino acids. With 10 bases removed from V and 7 bases from J, the gap between germline ends came to 20 bases. This CDR3 is CAISVLTGPEQYF. As DNA, the CDR3 is TGTGCCATCAGTGTACTGACGGGGCCAGAGCAGTACTTC.

In its sample, this clonotype was seen many times. V usage is TRBV7-9 and J usage is TRBJ2-7, with a tentative D call TRBD2 (6 bases). The CDR3 has 15 residues. Germline-derived CDR1 and CDR2 are SEHNR and FQNEAQ (reference sequence). Trimming pared 3 bases from V and 3 bases from J, leaving 15 bases between. The CDR3: CASSLDRDFLYEQYF. As DNA, the CDR3 is TGTGCCAGCAGCTTGGATCGGGACTTCCTCTACGAGCAGTACTTC.

The chain links TRBV2 to TRBJ1-5; 7 bases map to TRBD1. The trim removed 5 bases at V and 2 bases at J, leaving 6 bases unmatched. The CDR3 is made up of 15 amino acids. Looked up from germline, CDR1 is SNHLY and CDR2 is FYNNEI. CDR3 sequence reads: CASSMTQGGNQPQHF. The DNA for the CDR3 is TGTGCCAGCAGTATGACCCAGGGGGGCAATCAGCCCCAGCATTTT.

Concerning this clonotype itself: This clone may be a read error of a much larger clone one base away. CDR3 region: CASTGTGKETQYF. The CDR3 nucleotides read TGTGCCAGCACCGGGACAGGGAAAGAGACCCAGTACTTC. The J gene is TRBJ2-5, the V gene TRBV11-2; the match to TRBD1 covers 9 bases. With 7 bases clipped from V and 3 bases from J, the junction kept 3 bases outside the gene matches. CDR1 is SGHAT and CDR2 is FQNNGV in the germline V gene. CDR3 length equals 13 residues. Full variable domain (remainder filled in from reference TRBV11-2 and TRBJ2-5): EAGVAQSPRYKIIEKRQSVAFWCNPISGHATLYWYQQILGQGPKLLIQFQNNGVVDDSQLPKDRFSAERLKGVDSTLKIQPAKLEDSAVYLCASTGTGKETQYFGPGTRLLVL.

Many counts were recorded for this clonotype. This chain connects TRBV7-8 to TRBJ2-5; 13 bases fit TRBD2. V gave up 1 base and J gave up 5 bases; unmatched junction bases: 7. CDR3 length: 17 residues. Looked up from germline, CDR1 is SGHVS and CDR2 is FQNEAQ. The CDR3 loop reads CASSLGRGLAGRETQYF. CDR3 DNA: TGTGCCAGCAGCTTAGGCCGGGGACTAGCGGGACGGGAGACCCAGTACTTC.

The chain joins TRBV6-5 to TRBJ2-2, with 7 bases aligning to TRBD2. The germline CDR1 and CDR2 sequences are MNHEY and SVGAGI. The J segment lost 7 bases and the V segment lost 8 bases, leaving 10 bases of the junction unmatched. This CDR3 region has 14 residues. The CDR3 sequence is CASGEGLYSGELFF. In DNA, the CDR3 is TGTGCCAGCGGAGAGGGACTATATAGCGGGGAGCTGTTTTTT.

This clonotype showed up just once. This chain links TRBV20-1 with TRBJ1-5; D remains ambiguous. Germline V gives CDR1 DFQATT, CDR2 SNEGSKA (reference sequence). The V gene lost 5 bases and the J gene lost 6 bases, with 11 bases spanning the gap. This CDR3 contains 12 residues. DNA of the CDR3: TGCAGTGCTCTCCGCGAGGGTCAGCCCCAGCATTTT. It is translated as CSALREGQPQHF.

The rearrangement uses TRBV12-3 or TRBV12-4 and TRBJ1-6; 8 bases align to TRBD1. V dropped 6 bases and J dropped 6; count of bases not matched to a gene: 10. This CDR3 has 16 amino acids. In DNA, the CDR3 is TGTGCCAGCAGCCTAGTAGGACAGGGAGCTAATTCACCCCTCCACTTT. It specifies CASSLVGQGANSPLHF.

The chain links TRBV29-1 to TRBJ2-2; D is unresolved. Germline CDR1 SQVTM, CDR2 ANQGSEA. V was cut by 5 bases and J by 9 bases, with 7 bases left in between. The CDR3 runs to 10 residues. CDR3 bases: TGCAGCGTTCAGGCGCGGGAGCTGTTTTTT. Amino acid sequence: CSVQARELFF.

Ten or more counts support this clonotype. V is TRBV2 and J is TRBJ1-6, with a weak D call TRBD1 (6 bases). The V and J ends lost 6 bases and 4 bases respectively, with 13 bases between them. Germline V gene lookup returns CDR1 SNHLY and CDR2 FYNNEI. The CDR3 runs 15 residues. The CDR3, as DNA: TGTGCCAGCAGACAGGGCAGGGTATATAATTCACCCCTCCACTTT. Translating it yields CASRQGRVYNSPLHF.

This clonotype was counted only a few times. The V gene is TRBV7-3, the J gene TRBJ2-2, with 10 bases that match TRBD2. This CDR3 contains 18 residues. The germline gives CDR1 SGHTA, CDR2 FQGTGA. V gave up 1 base and J gave up 4 bases; unmatched junction bases: 9. CDR3 nucleotides: TGTGCCAGCAGCTTAATGCCCAGCGGGAGGGCCCCCACCGGGGAGCTGTTTTTT. Its protein product is CASSLMPSGRAPTGELFF.

The sample holds many counts of this clonotype. The rearrangement joins TRBV6-6 to TRBJ2-2; D gene ambiguous. This CDR3 spans 13 amino acids. Trimming shortened V by 0 bases and J by 6 bases, and 5 bases separated the two germline ends. Germline values: CDR1 MNHNY, CDR2 SVGAGI (reference sequence). The CDR3 region has the DNA TGTGCCAGCAGTTACTCTGCCGCCGGGGAGCTGTTTTTT. It specifies CASSYSAAGELFF.

With respect to this clonotype: A junction end diverges from the germline sequence, so it may reflect a read error. The V call is TRBV10-2, the J call TRBJ1-5; D may be TRBD1 (5 bases). Germline V gene data show CDR1 as WSHSY and CDR2 as SAAADI. This CDR3 comprises 15 residues. For the CDR3, the DNA is TGTGCCAGCAGTCAGAATTCAGGGTTCGGGCAGCCCCAGCATTTT. Its translation: CASSQNSGFGQPQHF.

In the case of this clonotype: The junction differs from germline at one of its ends, possibly a read error. This sequence joins TRBV10-3 and TRBJ2-7; TRBD1 matches at 8 bases. Germline CDR1 reads ENHRY; CDR2 reads SYGVKD. The CDR3 loop spans 14 amino acids. CDR3 amino acids: CASSYYGQGYEQYF. The CDR3 DNA follows: TGTGCCAGCAGTTACTACGGACAGGGTTACGAGCAGTACTTC.

There are many counts of this clonotype. The chain recombines TRBV12-3 or TRBV12-4 with TRBJ2-7; tentatively, D is TRBD1 or TRBD2 (5 bases each). Between the trimmed V and J ends, which lost 7 bases and 4 bases, there was a span of 8 bases. This CDR3 has 11 amino acids. The CDR3 DNA reads as TGTGCCAGCAATGGGGGTTACGAGCAGTACTTC. This translates into CASNGGYEQYF.

This clonotype was detected only a few times. The rearrangement uses TRBV12-3 or TRBV12-4 and TRBJ2-7, with D possibly matching TRBD1 (5 bases). This CDR3 contains 14 residues. Trimming took 5 bases from V and 4 from J, leaving 15 bases between them. CDR3 DNA sequence: TGTGCCAGCAGTAAGGCAGGGCCCTTTTACGAGCAGTACTTC. Translated, it gives CASSKAGPFYEQYF.

The J gene is TRBJ2-6, the V gene TRBV15; D uncertain. The ends were cut back, 0 bases at V and 0 bases at J, with 12 bases in the middle. CDR3 length equals 18 residues. Per germline, CDR1 LNHNV and CDR2 YYDKDF (reference sequence). The CDR3 loop reads CATSRDFNTYSGANVLTF. The CDR3 nucleotides read TGTGCCACCAGCAGAGATTTTAACACCTACTCTGGGGCCAACGTCCTGACTTTC.

In its sample, this clonotype was seen a few times. The rearrangement links TRBV20-1 to TRBJ2-7; 8 bases match TRBD2. The V gene's germline CDR1 is DFQATT and CDR2 SNEGSKA (reference sequence). The ends lost 5 bases at V and 3 bases at J; junction bases unmatched: 12. The CDR3 contains 15 residues. CDR3 residues: CSAGWGWSGSYEQYF. The CDR3 DNA sequence: TGCAGTGCTGGGTGGGGGTGGAGCGGGAGCTACGAGCAGTACTTC.

The chain joins TRBV20-1 to TRBJ2-5; D gene uncertain. The CDR3 is 11 amino acids. The germline V and J ends were trimmed by 4 bases and 3 bases, with 6 bases remaining between them. Germline values: CDR1 DFQATT, CDR2 SNEGSKA (reference sequence). The CDR3 region is CSATRKETQYF. The DNA of the CDR3 is TGCAGTGCTACACGGAAAGAGACCCAGTACTTC.

The V and J genes are TRBV10-1 and TRBJ2-7; D gene uncertain. The CDR3 extends over 13 amino acids. Germline V gene lookup returns CDR1 WNHNN and CDR2 SYGVQD (reference sequence). Trimming cost V 2 bases and J 6 bases, with 11 bases left between them. CDR3 nucleotide sequence: TGCGCCAGCAGTGAGGGGCTGGGTACCGAGCAGTACTTC. Translated, it gives CASSEGLGTEQYF.

The rearrangement joins TRBV29-1 to TRBJ2-7; 15 bases are shared with TRBD2. Trimming removed 6 bases from V and 4 bases from J; junction bases left unmatched: 13. The CDR3 length is 17 residues. In germline, CDR1 is SQVTM, CDR2 ANQGSEA. CDR3: CSVPKRGGLAGGYEQYF. The DNA for the CDR3 is TGCAGCGTACCAAAGCGGGGGGGACTAGCGGGAGGATACGAGCAGTACTTC.